The 4 T cell receptor beta chains listed next were all sequenced from one sample in a study of CD8 T cells in ankylosing spondylitis. Regarding the study as a whole: The study identified a TCR beta motif of several highly homologous variants that appeared characteristic of ankylosing spondylitis blood.

TCRdb independently ran MiXCR on the 5' RACE reads; one entry per CDR3 protein. The table lists more than 400,000 distinct CDR3 sequences, about 5% of them singletons. For these receptors, no antigen is known. The sample taken for sequencing was blood, either unsorted or a sorted T cell fraction (not recorded which). All receptors come from a male donor with ankylosing spondylitis.

This clonotype was detected many times. The chain recombines TRBV9 with TRBJ2-3, with TRBD2 identical over 9 bases. Germline-derived CDR1 and CDR2 are SGDLS and YYNGEE. J lost 1 base, V lost 4 bases, and 4 bases had no gene match. The CDR3 is made up of 15 amino acids. CDR3 protein: CASSLAGDRTDTQYF. The CDR3 nucleotides read TGTGCCAGCAGCTTAGCGGGGGACCGCACAGATACGCAGTATTTT.

This clonotype has ten or more counts. V and J are TRBV5-5 and TRBJ2-6; unclear D gene. Trimming removed 4 bases from V and 1 base from J, with 9 bases in between. Germline V gene sequence: CDR1 SGHKS, CDR2 YYEKEE (reference sequence). The length of the CDR3 is 15 residues. CDR3 in DNA: TGTGCCAGCAGCGCGCCTCGTTCTGGGGCCAACGTCCTGACTTTC. Translating it yields CASSAPRSGANVLTF.

Many counts were recorded for this clonotype. This chain links TRBV6-1 with TRBJ1-6; 7 bases agree with TRBD1. CDR1 and CDR2 (germline): MNHNS, SASEGT. After removal of 6 bases from V and 7 bases from J, the junction contained 9 bases not matched to a gene. The CDR3 contains 15 residues. The CDR3, as DNA: TGTGCCAGCAGCCCGGGACTCAGGGGGAATTCACCCCTCCACTTT. It translates to CASSPGLRGNSPLHF.

This clonotype occurred many times. The chain is built from TRBV4-3 and TRBJ2-3; 10 bases line up with TRBD2. Looked up from germline, CDR1 is LGHNA and CDR2 is YSLEER. J was trimmed by 1 base and V by 6 bases; bases with no gene match: 7. The CDR3 has 16 amino acids. CDR3 nucleotides: TGCGCCAGCAGATTCCGAGCGGGGGGGCGCACAGATACGCAGTATTTT. This codes for CASRFRAGGRTDTQYF.